The next 26 T cell receptor beta chains were all read from a single sample in a study of T cells in Graves' hyperthyroidism and ophthalmopathy (dated 2019 in TCRdb). Libraries were made using multiplex PCR. The sequencer was an Illumina HiSeq 2000. The TCR beta CDR3 regions were amplified from the RNA transcripts. The first round of RT-PCR for the TCR CDR3 was performed with the HTBI primer set and the Qiagen OneStep RT-PCR kit. Clones were called with MiXCR by TCRdb after fastp trimmed the public reads at Q25, and only in-frame beta chains were retained. A single entry per CDR3 protein holds the most common genes and DNA from its merged rows. The sample profile shows hundreds of thousands of distinct CDR3 sequences; 45% of them were found once. The ten largest clonotypes hold roughly 7.2% of the sample. The sequencing sample was made of peripheral blood or thyroid tissue (not recorded which). These receptors were taken from an adult man with Graves' disease, either hyperthyroidism or ophthalmopathy (not recorded which).

This clonotype was recorded a few times. The V and J genes are TRBV29-1 and TRBJ1-1; D is perhaps TRBD1 (5 bases). This CDR3 spans 16 amino acids. Germline V gene lookup returns CDR1 SQVTM and CDR2 ANQGSEA. V gave up 5 bases and J gave up 1 base, with 20 bases separating them. CDR3 bases: TGCAGCGTTTTCTTTAGGGCTATTAGGGGGAACACTGAAGCTTTCTTT. Translation: CSVFFRAIRGNTEAFF.

This clonotype was counted once. V and J are TRBV10-2 and TRBJ1-2; 7 nucleotides align to TRBD1. The V gene's germline CDR1 is WSHSY and CDR2 SAAADI. The CDR3 has 17 amino acids. V shed 6 bases, J shed 5 bases, and the junction held 18 bases outside the gene matches. The CDR3 spells CASSFPPAGQVVYGYTF. The CDR3 DNA reads as TGCGCCAGCAGCTTCCCCCCCGCCGGACAGGTGGTTTATGGCTACACCTTC.

Concerning this clonotype itself: This may arise from a read error, as a much more abundant clone is one base away. The conserved phenylalanine or tryptophan normally closing the CDR3 is absent here, so this likely arose from a read error. This chain links TRBV29-1 with TRBJ1-1, with D uncertain. Germline V gene data show CDR1 as SQVTM and CDR2 as ANQGSEA. The CDR3 spans 14 residues. V was clipped by 1 base and J by 1 base, with 10 bases between them. The CDR3 sequence is CSVEGGKGNTEAFL. The CDR3 DNA sequence: TGCAGCGTTGAAGGGGGAAAGGGGAACACTGAAGCTTTCTTG.

This clonotype came up many times. The V call is TRBV19, the J call TRBJ1-2, with D hard to call. This CDR3 region has 13 residues. The V and J ends lost 10 bases and 4 bases respectively, with 16 bases between them. Per the germline V gene, CDR1 is LNHDA and CDR2 is SQIVND (reference sequence). The CDR3 loop is CAIPGGGGYGYTF. CDR3 nucleotides: TGTGCCATCCCGGGCGGCGGTGGCTATGGCTACACCTTC.

The V call is TRBV19, the J call TRBJ1-2; D is undetermined. Germline V gene sequence: CDR1 LNHDA, CDR2 SQIVND (reference sequence). Trimming removed 3 bases at V and 3 bases at J, with 11 bases between. CDR3 length: 14 residues. This CDR3 reads CASSMTNGDYGYTF. DNA for the CDR3: TGTGCCAGTAGTATGACGAATGGGGACTATGGCTACACCTTC.

Notes on this clonotype: Just one base apart from a much larger clone, this may be a read error. The chain recombines TRBV24-1 with TRBJ1-1; D not certain. Trimming removed 7 bases from V and 3 bases from J, with 5 bases in between. The CDR3 runs 11 residues. CDR1 and CDR2 (germline): KGHDR, SFDVKD. The CDR3 sequence is CATSRDTEAFF. In nucleotides, the CDR3 is TGTGCCACCAGCCGGGACACTGAAGCTTTCTTT.

This clonotype was seen more than once but under ten times. The CDR3 DNA sequence: TGTGCCAGCAGTGGTGGGGGAGGCAGCAATCAGCCCCAGCATTTT. Encoded protein: CASSGGGGSNQPQHF. The chain has TRBV2 and TRBJ1-5; maybe TRBD1 (5 bases). Per the germline V gene, CDR1 is SNHLY and CDR2 is FYNNEI. This CDR3 is built from 15 residues. Trimming removed 4 bases at V and 1 base at J, with 11 bases between.

This clonotype was recorded a few times. The J gene is TRBJ1-6, the V gene TRBV7-8; D not certain. Per the germline V gene, CDR1 is SGHVS and CDR2 is FQNEAQ. The CDR3 contains 14 residues. The germline V and J ends were trimmed by 1 base and 4 bases, with 5 bases remaining between them. The CDR3: CASSLEYYNSPLHF. As DNA, the CDR3 is TGTGCCAGCAGCTTAGAGTATTATAATTCACCCCTCCACTTT.

For this clonotype: A read error is possible here, since a much larger clone lies one base away. The V and J genes are TRBV19 and TRBJ1-5, with no clear D. Trimming left V 6 bases short and J 0 bases short, with 9 bases between. Germline CDR1 is LNHDA and CDR2 is SQIVND (reference sequence). The CDR3 runs 14 residues. CDR3 in DNA: TGTGCCAGTAGGGAGGCCCATAGCAATCAGCCCCAGCATTTT. Translation: CASREAHSNQPQHF.

A remark on this clonotype: One end of the junction is discordant with germline, which a read error may explain. The chain recombines TRBV6-1 with TRBJ1-1; D is unresolved. Germline CDR1 is MNHNS and CDR2 is SASEGT. The CDR3 is 12 residues long. Written as DNA, the CDR3 is TGTGCCAGCACCCTACGGAACGCTGAAGCTTTCTTT. This codes for CASTLRNAEAFF.

This clonotype has ten or more counts. V gene TRBV10-3 combines with J gene TRBJ1-1, with D possibly being TRBD1 (5 bases). The CDR3 spans 12 residues. Germline V gives CDR1 ENHRY, CDR2 SYGVKD. Trimming took off 3 bases at V and 5 bases at J, with 7 bases between the two ends. CDR3 amino acids: CAISDGGTEAFF. CDR3 nucleotide sequence: TGTGCCATCAGTGATGGGGGTACTGAAGCTTTCTTT.

The chain is built from TRBV4-3 and TRBJ1-1; D unresolved. Germline CDR1 LGHNA, CDR2 YSLEER. Trimming stripped 1 base from V and 2 bases from J, with 8 bases between. The CDR3 loop spans 14 amino acids. This chain's CDR3 is CASSQAPVNTEAFF. The CDR3 nucleotides read TGCGCCAGCAGCCAAGCGCCGGTCAACACTGAAGCTTTCTTT.

Note on this clonotype: It is likely a read error, because the conserved phenylalanine at the end of the CDR3 is missing. This sequence joins TRBV9 and TRBJ1-5; 8 bases map to TRBD1. Germline trimming cut 0 bases from V and 1 base from J; bases unmatched to any gene: 0. In germline, CDR1 is SGDLS, CDR2 YYNGEE. This CDR3 region has 15 residues. The CDR3 DNA reads as TGTGCCAGCAGCGTAGGGACAGGGAGCAATCAGCCCCAGCATCTT. It encodes CASSVGTGSNQPQHL.

This rearrangement joins TRBV24-1 to TRBJ1-1; TRBD1 agrees at 12 bases. Germline trimming cut 11 bases from V and 4 bases from J; bases unmatched to any gene: 10. The germline V gene has CDR1 KGHDR and CDR2 SFDVKD. The CDR3 consists of 15 residues. CDR3 bases: TGTGCCAGCAGCACGGGACAGGGGGCCGTCACTGAAGCTTTCTTT. Amino acid sequence: CASSTGQGAVTEAFF.

This clonotype was counted at least ten times. The chain is built from TRBV29-1 and TRBJ1-1; D gene unclear. Per germline, CDR1 SQVTM and CDR2 ANQGSEA. The V end lost 7 bases, the J end lost 10 bases, and 19 bases lay between the germline ends. This CDR3 region has 12 residues. The CDR3 protein is CSAHRESVRAFF. The CDR3 nucleotides read TGCAGCGCTCACCGGGAGTCTGTCCGAGCTTTCTTT.

The J gene is TRBJ1-2, the V gene TRBV12-3 or TRBV12-4, with D perhaps TRBD1 (5 bases). With 6 bases removed from V and 2 bases from J, the gap between germline ends came to 16 bases. The CDR3 consists of 15 residues. CDR3 region: CASRRGIGANYGYTF. The CDR3 DNA reads TGTGCCAGCAGACGAGGGATCGGGGCGAACTATGGCTACACCTTC.

In the case of this clonotype: The conserved final phenylalanine or tryptophan is absent from the CDR3, which likely points to a read error. The chain recombines TRBV5-1 with TRBJ2-6; D is ambiguous. Trimming shortened V by 0 bases and J by 1 base, and 8 bases separated the two germline ends. This CDR3 spans 16 amino acids. Germline CDR1 reads SGHRS; CDR2 reads YFSETQ. The CDR3 bases are TGCGCCAGCAGCTTGGTGTCGAGTTCTGGGGCCAACGTCCTGACTTTA. This translates into CASSLVSSSGANVLTL.

The chain has TRBV20-1 and TRBJ1-1, with D unresolved. CDR3 length: 13 amino acids. Germline V gene data show CDR1 as DFQATT and CDR2 as SNEGSKA (reference sequence). V dropped 0 bases and J dropped 1 base, with 6 bases sitting between them. The CDR3 region has the DNA TGCAGTGCTAGAGATGCGGGGAACACTGAAGCTTTCTTT. Protein: CSARDAGNTEAFF.

This clonotype appeared many times. The chain combines TRBV6-5 with TRBJ2-5; D is unresolved. Looked up from germline, CDR1 is MNHEY and CDR2 is SVGAGI. Deletions cut 2 bases from V and 5 bases from J, with 3 bases between. CDR3 length: 11 amino acids. Here the CDR3 reads CASSYRETQYF. In DNA, the CDR3 is TGTGCCAGCAGTTACAGGGAGACCCAGTACTTC.

The chain has TRBV12-3 or TRBV12-4 and TRBJ1-5; possibly TRBD1 for D (6 bases). Trimming cost V 5 bases and J 6 bases, with 14 bases left between them. The CDR3 runs to 14 residues. The DNA for the CDR3 is TGTGCCAGCAGTGAGGGGGGGAGAGTTCAGCCCCAGCATTTT. This sequence encodes CASSEGGRVQPQHF.

In nucleotides, the CDR3 is TGCGCCAGCAGTGAGTGGGCAGGGGGCCCCGTCGCCGGGGAGCTGTTTTTT. Protein: CASSEWAGGPVAGELFF. The chain recombines TRBV10-1 with TRBJ2-2; 8 nucleotides agree with TRBD1. The germline gives CDR1 WNHNN, CDR2 SYGVQD (reference sequence). Trimming cost V 1 base and J 6 bases; bases outside gene matches: 10. The CDR3 covers 17 residues.

This chain links TRBV2 with TRBJ1-2; no definite D call. V lost 6 bases and J lost 7, with 24 bases in between. Germline V gene sequence: CDR1 SNHLY, CDR2 FYNNEI. This CDR3 is 16 amino acids long. CDR3: CASSSSTEDAWRGYTF. DNA of the CDR3: TGTGCCAGCAGCTCCTCCACGGAGGACGCCTGGCGTGGCTACACCTTC.

As to this clonotype: This may be a read error: a much more frequent sequence differs by one nucleotide. The chain is built from TRBV7-9 and TRBJ1-1, with TRBD1 matching 7 bases. Germline V gives CDR1 SEHNR, CDR2 FQNEAQ (reference sequence). CDR3 length: 15 residues. J was trimmed by 7 bases and V by 1 base; bases with no gene match: 9. CDR3 sequence (DNA): TGTGCCAGCAGCTTAGGACAGGCAGGGGGAGTTGAAGCTTTCTTT. It yields the protein CASSLGQAGGVEAFF.

The gene calls are TRBV2 and TRBJ1-2; TRBD1 matches 10 bases. The trim removed 4 bases at V and 2 bases at J, leaving 7 bases unmatched. This CDR3 is built from 16 residues. Germline values: CDR1 SNHLY, CDR2 FYNNEI. The CDR3 spells CASSVPGTGANYGYTF. CDR3 sequence (DNA): TGTGCCAGCAGTGTCCCCGGGACAGGGGCCAACTATGGCTACACCTTC.

This chain links TRBV7-6 with TRBJ2-5, with D hard to call. Trimming cost V 6 bases and J 14 bases, with 16 bases left between them. Germline loops: CDR1 SGHVS, CDR2 FNYEAQ. This CDR3 contains 11 residues. In nucleotides, the CDR3 is TGTGCCAGCAGTTACCAAGAGACCCTCTACTTC. Its translation is CASSYQETLYF. Using reference TRBV7-6 and TRBJ2-5 for the parts outside the CDR3, the full variable domain is GAGVSQSPRYKVTKRGQDVALRCDPISGHVSLYWYRQALGQGPEFLTYFNYEAQQDKSGLPNDRFSAERPEGSISTLTIQRTEQRDSAMYRCASSYQETLYFGPGTRLLVL.

The CDR3 protein is CASSYSGGVVAEQYF. The CDR3 nucleotides are TGTGCCAGCAGTTACTCGGGGGGTGTTGTGGCCGAGCAGTACTTC. This sequence joins TRBV7-9 and TRBJ2-7, with 7 bases identical to TRBD2. CDR1 is SEHNR, CDR2 FQNEAQ, per germline (reference sequence). The CDR3 is 15 amino acids. With 6 bases clipped from V and 6 bases from J, the junction kept 14 bases outside the gene matches.